This entry concerns a single TCR beta chain. Its antigen is unidentified. Use of 60 Vbeta and 13 Jbeta primers characterized the PCR. Produced via immunoSEQ multiplex PCR; TCRdb's table is partial and in-frame only. Recorded for this sample: about 140,000 clones. With 4 bases removed from V and 0 bases from J, the gap between germline ends came to 18 bases. The CDR3 contains 17 residues. The germline gives CDR1 SGHRS, CDR2 YFSETQ. These data come from a study of cytomegalovirus exposure and HLA in healthy donors. Notes on the study in general: Donor immune exposure was known only as CMV serostatus. While the bulk of TCR sequences proved rare, some public TCRs turned up in many donors.

The receptor comes from a woman younger than 35 in good health and CMV-seronegative. The sample was PBMCs. The V gene is TRBV5-1, the J gene TRBJ2-3; the D gene is possibly TRBD1 (6 bases). This chain's CDR3 is CASSRTANLQSTDTQYF. In nucleotides, the CDR3 is TGCGCCAGCAGCCGGACAGCGAATCTACAAAGCACAGATACGCAGTATTTT.